This TCR beta chain was recorded in a study of cytomegalovirus exposure and HLA in healthy donors. General study points: The classifier reportedly diagnosed cytomegalovirus status with high sensitivity and specificity. The study listed approximately 160 cytomegalovirus-associated TCR beta chains. Several V segments, TRBV6-2 and TRBV6-3 among them, could not be told apart and were dropped. The likely origin of a cluster of highly shared sequence variants was a sequencing artifact.

This PCR relied on a set of 60 Vbeta primers and 13 Jbeta primers. The repertoire was sequenced with immunoSEQ multiplex PCR; TCRdb's copy has only in-frame clones and lacks some. The data hold some 160,000 clones, with roughly 80% observed a single time. About this clone itself: Its target is not known.

Germline loops: CDR1 SNHLY, CDR2 FYNNEI. The CDR3 loop spans 13 amino acids. The junction had 6 bases not matched to a gene; V was cut back by 6 bases and J by 5 bases. Sequencing used PBMCs. The sequence was obtained from a woman in her forties or fifties in good health and CMV-seronegative. The chain employs TRBV2 and TRBJ2-5, with 7 bases that match TRBD1. Written as DNA, the CDR3 is TGTGCCAGCAGCGGGACAGCCCGGGAGACCCAGTACTTC. It codes for CASSGTARETQYF.